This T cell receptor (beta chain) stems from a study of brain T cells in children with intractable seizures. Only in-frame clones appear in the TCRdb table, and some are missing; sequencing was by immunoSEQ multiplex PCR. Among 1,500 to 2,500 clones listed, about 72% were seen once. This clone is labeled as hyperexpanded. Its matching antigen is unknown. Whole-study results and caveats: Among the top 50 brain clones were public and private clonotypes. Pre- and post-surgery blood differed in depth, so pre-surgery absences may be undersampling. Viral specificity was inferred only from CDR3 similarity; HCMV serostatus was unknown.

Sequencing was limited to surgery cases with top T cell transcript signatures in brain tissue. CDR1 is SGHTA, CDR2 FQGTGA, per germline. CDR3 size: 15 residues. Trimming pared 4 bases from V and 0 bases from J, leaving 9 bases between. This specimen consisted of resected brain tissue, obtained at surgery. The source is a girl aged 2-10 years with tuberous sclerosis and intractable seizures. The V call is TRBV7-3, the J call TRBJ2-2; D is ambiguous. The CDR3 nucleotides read TGTGCCAGCAGCTCCAGTCCGGCGAACACCGGGGAGCTGTTTTTT. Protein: CASSSSPANTGELFF.